Listed below are T cell receptor beta chains from one sample, sequenced in a study of shared clonotypes between healthy human individuals. Repertoires were generated with immunoSEQ multiplex PCR, while TCRdb's copy carries only in-frame clones and drops some. The table has fewer than 2.5 million clones, roughly 93% seen once; the top ten hold about 0.38%. Material for sequencing was naive CD4+ T cells from PBMCs. The receptor set was obtained from a man aged 18 to 30 in good health. Some clones in this sample may be carry-over from other donors' samples. The CDR3 runs from the conserved cysteine through the conserved F or W. Fields, in order: D gene, clone size, J gene, V gene, CDR3 DNA, CDR3 protein. A D gene is named only where the DNA matches it firmly. Rows may omit the clone size; those that give it use once, few, many or a size class.

- - TRBJ2-2 TRBV9 TGTGCCAGCAGCGTAAGGCTGACAACGAACACCGGGGAGCTGTTTTTT CASSVRLTTNTGELFF
TRBD1 once TRBJ1-2 TRBV29-1 TGCAGCGTTCTTTATATCCGGGACAGGGCATTTTGGGACTATGGCTACACCTTC CSVLYIRDRAFWDYGYTF
- - TRBJ2-3 TRBV6-6 TGTGCCAGCAGTTTATCACGAACCTCCACAGATACGCAGTATTTT CASSLSRTSTDTQYF
- - TRBJ2-1 TRBV28 TGTGCCAGCAGCACTAGAGGGTCCCCCATTGAGCAGTTCTTC CASSTRGSPIEQFF
- - TRBJ1-2 TRBV29-1 TGCAGCGTTGAAGATCACGGGGGCTACACCTTC CSVEDHGGYTF
TRBD2 - TRBJ2-7 TRBV5-1 TGCGCCAGCAGCGCCGGACTAGAGATCGAGCAGTACTTC CASSAGLEIEQYF
TRBD1 - TRBJ2-2 TRBV19 TGTGCCAGTAGTTGGGGACAGGGTGTAAGGGAGCTGTTTTTT CASSWGQGVRELFF
TRBD1 - TRBJ1-2 TRBV6-1 TGTGCCACCGAGTTAACCGGGGACAGGAGAGGCTACACCTTC CATELTGDRRGYTF
- - TRBJ2-7 TRBV4-2 TGTGCCAGCAGCCAAGATCTTCGGCGAAGCTCCTACGAGCAGTACTTC CASSQDLRRSSYEQYF
- - TRBJ2-7 TRBV18 TGTGCCAGCTCACCAGGGGGCATGTACGAGCAGTACTTC CASSPGGMYEQYF
- few TRBJ1-5 TRBV2 TGTGCCAGCAGTGAAGATCGGTCGGATTATCAGCCCCAGCATTTT CASSEDRSDYQPQHF
TRBD1 - TRBJ1-5 TRBV5-1 TGCGCCAGCAGCTTGGGGCCCGAGACAGGGGATAATCAGCCCCAGCATTTT CASSLGPETGDNQPQHF
- - TRBJ1-1 TRBV6-6 TGTGCCAGCAGTTACCCGGACAACGGTGGAGCTTTCTTT CASSYPDNGGAFF
TRBD2 - TRBJ2-3 TRBV30 TGTGCCGGATTAGCGGGAGGACAGTATTTT CAGLAGGQYF
TRBD1 - TRBJ2-3 TRBV7-9 TGTGCCAGCAGCGAGGGGGACAGGGGCACAGATACGCAGTATTTT CASSEGDRGTDTQYF
- - TRBJ1-1 TRBV6-6 TGTGCCAGCAGCGACCAGGGCCTGCTAGCTTTCTTT CASSDQGLLAFF
- - TRBJ2-1 TRBV5-6 TGTGCCAGCAGCTTGGCGGGACCGAAGTCCAACAATGAGCAGTTCTTC CASSLAGPKSNNEQFF
- - TRBJ1-2 TRBV15 TGTGCCACCAGCAGAGATATTGCGCCGGGGGAGGGCTACACCTTC CATSRDIAPGEGYTF
- few TRBJ2-5 TRBV27 TGTGCCAGCAGTCCAAATCAGGGCGGAGAGACCCAGTACTTC CASSPNQGGETQYF
- once TRBJ1-4 TRBV5-1 TGCGCCAGCAGCCCCCGGACAGCTCCCTTCGCGCCTGAGAATGAAAAACTGTTTTTT CASSPRTAPFAPENEKLFF
TRBD2 - TRBJ2-5 TRBV27 TGTGCCAGCAGCGCCAGCGGGAGAGGGAGGGAGACCCAGTACTTC CASSASGRGRETQYF
- - TRBJ2-7 TRBV18 TGTGCCAGCTCACCACTCGTCGGGGGCGGGACGTCCTACGAGCAGTACTTC CASSPLVGGGTSYEQYF
- - TRBJ2-7 TRBV19 TGTGCCAGTTTTGTCCACGAGCAGTACTTC CASFVHEQYF
- - TRBJ1-1 TRBV29-1 TGCAGCGTTGAAACGAGGGACTCCTTCGGGGGCACTGAAGCTTTCTTT CSVETRDSFGGTEAFF
- - TRBJ2-2 TRBV6-5 TGTGCCAGCAGGGGGATAAACACCGGGGAGCTGTTTTTT CASRGINTGELFF
- - TRBJ1-4 TRBV2 TGTGCCAGCAGTGAACAGAGAACAACTAATGAAAAACTGTTTTTT CASSEQRTTNEKLFF
TRBD1 - TRBJ2-7 TRBV5-6 TGTGCCAGCAGCTTAGAGAACAGGGGCTCCGAGCAGTACTTC CASSLENRGSEQYF
- - TRBJ1-5 TRBV2 TGTGCCAGCAGTGCCGGGGGAAGCAATCAGCCCCAGCATTTT CASSAGGSNQPQHF
TRBD2 - TRBJ2-1 TRBV5-1 TGCGCCAGCAGCCCCTCATCCACTAGCGGGTATAACAATGAGCAGTTCTTC CASSPSSTSGYNNEQFF
TRBD2 - TRBJ2-7 TRBV7-2 TGTGCCAGCAGCTTAGACGGGACTAGCGGGACTTTTAGATCCTACGAGCAGTACTTC CASSLDGTSGTFRSYEQYF
TRBD2 - TRBJ2-1 TRBV11-2 TGTGCCAGCAGCTTCGGGGGGACTTACAATGAGCAGTTCTTC CASSFGGTYNEQFF
- - TRBJ1-1 TRBV5-1 TGCGCCAGCAGCCCCCGGGACCTGTCCACTGAAGCTTTCTTT CASSPRDLSTEAFF
TRBD2 - TRBJ2-3 TRBV5-1 TGCGCCAGCAGCTCCCCATCCGGGACTAGCGGGAGGGCCAGCGGCACAGATACGCAGTATTTT CASSSPSGTSGRASGTDTQYF
TRBD1 once TRBJ1-1 TRBV27 TGTGCCAGCAGTTTAGGGACTCGACAGGGATTGAACACTGAAGCTTTCTTT CASSLGTRQGLNTEAFF
- - TRBJ1-2 TRBV6-6 TGTGCCAGCAGTTTGGTCGTCTATGATGGCTACACCTTC CASSLVVYDGYTF
- - TRBJ1-3 TRBV27 TGTGCCAGCAGTTCCCGGGACACGCTTTCCAGCGGAAACACCATATATTTT CASSSRDTLSSGNTIYF
- - TRBJ2-7 TRBV7-2 TGTGCCAGCAGCTCAACATTGTCCTCCTACGAGCAGTACTTC CASSSTLSSYEQYF
TRBD2 - TRBJ2-2 TRBV30 TGTGCCTGGAGTGCCCGGACTAGCGGGCGGAGGGGGGAGCTGTTTTTT CAWSARTSGRRGELFF
TRBD1 - TRBJ1-6 TRBV7-9 TGTGCCAGCAGCCCTCGACAGGGGGATAATTCACCCCTCCACTTT CASSPRQGDNSPLHF
TRBD2 - TRBJ2-2 TRBV28 TGTGCCAGCACCGCACTAGCGGGAGGGCCCGGGGAGCTGTTTTTT CASTALAGGPGELFF
TRBD2 - TRBJ2-5 TRBV2 TGTGCCAGCCTACGGGAGGGGGTGGAGACCCAGTACTTC CASLREGVETQYF
- - TRBJ2-7 TRBV6-5 TGTGCCAGCAGTTCCGCTGGGAGAGCCTACGAGCAGTACTTC CASSSAGRAYEQYF
- - TRBJ2-4 TRBV18 TGTGCCAGCTCACGTGAGGGGGGTTGGCACATTCAGTACTTC CASSREGGWHIQYF
TRBD2 - TRBJ2-7 TRBV7-3 TGTGCCAGCAGCCAGGCGGGAGACAGCGCCTACGAGCAGTACTTC CASSQAGDSAYEQYF
- - TRBJ2-5 TRBV28 TGTGCCAGCAGTCCCCTCCAACAGACCCAGTACTTC CASSPLQQTQYF
- - TRBJ1-1 TRBV5-4 TGTGCCAGCAGCGGCCAAAGGGCAGGGGACACTGAAGCTTTCTTT CASSGQRAGDTEAFF
TRBD1 - TRBJ1-4 TRBV4-1 TGCGCCAGCAGCCGAGGACAGGGGACGGAAAAACTGTTTTTT CASSRGQGTEKLFF
- - TRBJ1-2 TRBV19 TGTGCCAGTAGCCCCCTTCAGGGCCCGGGGGATGGCTACACCTTC CASSPLQGPGDGYTF
- - TRBJ2-1 TRBV28 TGTGCCAGCAGTTTATCGGCAGGCCTAGGCTCCTACAATGAGCAGTTCTTC CASSLSAGLGSYNEQFF
TRBD1 - TRBJ2-7 TRBV2 TGTGCCAGCAGTGAACGCCGATCGGGGACAGGGCTCGACGAGCAGTACTTC CASSERRSGTGLDEQYF
- - TRBJ2-7 TRBV18 TGTGCCAGCTCAAATGAGGGGACCTTGAGGGAGCAGTACTTC CASSNEGTLREQYF
- once TRBJ1-3 TRBV30 TGTGCCTGGAGCCTCGGACGGTACTCTGGAAACACCATATATTTT CAWSLGRYSGNTIYF
TRBD1 - TRBJ1-2 TRBV9 TGTGCCAGCAGCGTAGAAGGGGGCGCCATCTCCGGCTACACCTTC CASSVEGGAISGYTF
- - TRBJ1-2 TRBV5-4 TGTGCCAGCAGCTTGGAAACAGCCGCAGGGTATGGCTACACCTTC CASSLETAAGYGYTF